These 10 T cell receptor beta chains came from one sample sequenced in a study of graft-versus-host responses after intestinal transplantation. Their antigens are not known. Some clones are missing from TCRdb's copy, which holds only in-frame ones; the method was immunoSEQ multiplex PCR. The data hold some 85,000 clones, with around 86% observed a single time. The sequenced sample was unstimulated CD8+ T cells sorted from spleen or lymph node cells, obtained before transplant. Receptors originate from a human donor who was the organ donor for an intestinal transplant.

CDR3 bases: TGCAGCGTTGGCGGCAGGGGGCTCTACGAGCAGTACTTC. Translating gives CSVGGRGLYEQYF. The chain employs TRBV29-1 and TRBJ2-7, with 8 bases fitting TRBD1. The CDR3 runs 13 residues. Per the germline V gene, CDR1 is SQVTM and CDR2 is ANQGSEA. V shed 4 bases and J 3 bases; nucleotides not matched to a gene: 5.

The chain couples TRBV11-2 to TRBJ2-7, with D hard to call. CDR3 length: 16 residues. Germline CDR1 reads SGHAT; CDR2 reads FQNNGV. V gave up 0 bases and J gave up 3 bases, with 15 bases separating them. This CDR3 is CASSLDGKGWYYEQYF. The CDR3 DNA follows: TGTGCCAGCAGCTTAGATGGGAAGGGATGGTACTACGAGCAGTACTTC.

The CDR3 loop is CASSYSIQGELNEQFF. As DNA, the CDR3 is TGTGCCAGCAGTTACTCGATCCAGGGGGAATTGAATGAGCAGTTCTTC. J is TRBJ2-1 and V is TRBV6-6; 7 bases fit TRBD1. J was trimmed by 7 bases and V by 0 bases; bases with no gene match: 9. CDR3 length: 16 amino acids. Germline assignment: CDR1 MNHNY and CDR2 SVGAGI (reference sequence).

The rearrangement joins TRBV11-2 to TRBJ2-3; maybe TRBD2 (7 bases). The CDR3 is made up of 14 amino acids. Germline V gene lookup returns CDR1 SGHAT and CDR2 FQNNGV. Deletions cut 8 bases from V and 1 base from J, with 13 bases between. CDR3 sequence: CASEKGGGTDTQYF. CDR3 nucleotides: TGTGCCAGCGAAAAGGGGGGGGGCACAGATACGCAGTATTTT.

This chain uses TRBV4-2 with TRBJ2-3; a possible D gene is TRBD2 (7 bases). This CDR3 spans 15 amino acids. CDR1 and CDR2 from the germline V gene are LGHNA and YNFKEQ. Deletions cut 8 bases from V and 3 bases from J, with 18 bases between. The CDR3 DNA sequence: TGTGCCAGCGCACCAGGGGAGGGGCAAACAGATACGCAGTATTTT. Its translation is CASAPGEGQTDTQYF.

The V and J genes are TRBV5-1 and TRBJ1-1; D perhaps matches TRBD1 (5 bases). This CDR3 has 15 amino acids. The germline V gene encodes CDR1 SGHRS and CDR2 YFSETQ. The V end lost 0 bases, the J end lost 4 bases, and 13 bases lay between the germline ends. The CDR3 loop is CASSLGGVGSTEAFF. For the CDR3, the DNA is TGCGCCAGCAGCTTGGGGGGGGTGGGGTCCACTGAAGCTTTCTTT.

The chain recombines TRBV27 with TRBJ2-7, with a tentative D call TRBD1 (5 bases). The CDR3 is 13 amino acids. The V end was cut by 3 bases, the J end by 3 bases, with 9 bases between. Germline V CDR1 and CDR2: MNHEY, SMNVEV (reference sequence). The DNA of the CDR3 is TGTGCCAGCAGTTTGAAGGGGTACTACGAGCAGTACTTC. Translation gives CASSLKGYYEQYF.

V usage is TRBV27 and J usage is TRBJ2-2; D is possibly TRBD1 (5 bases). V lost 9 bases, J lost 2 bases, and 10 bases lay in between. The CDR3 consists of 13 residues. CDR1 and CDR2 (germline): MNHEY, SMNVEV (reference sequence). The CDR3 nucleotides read TGTGCCAGTCAGGACATAAACACCGGGGAGCTGTTTTTT. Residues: CASQDINTGELFF.

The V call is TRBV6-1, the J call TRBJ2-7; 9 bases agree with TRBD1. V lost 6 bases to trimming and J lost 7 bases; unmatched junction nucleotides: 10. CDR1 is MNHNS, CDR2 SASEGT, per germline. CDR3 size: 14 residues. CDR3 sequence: CASSPGTGMSEQYF. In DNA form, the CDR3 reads TGTGCCAGCAGCCCCGGGACAGGGATGAGTGAGCAGTACTTC.

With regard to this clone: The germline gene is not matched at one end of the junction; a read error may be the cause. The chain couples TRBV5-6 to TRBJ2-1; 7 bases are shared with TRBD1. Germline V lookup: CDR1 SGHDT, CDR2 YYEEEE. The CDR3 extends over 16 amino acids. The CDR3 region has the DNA TGTGCCAGCAGTTTGGGGGCAGGGGGCTCCTACAATGAGCAGTTCTTC. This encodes CASSLGAGGSYNEQFF.